This entry lists 21 T cell receptor beta chains sequenced from one sample in a study of T cells after yellow fever vaccination. TCRdb reprocessed the 5' RACE reads with MiXCR, giving one entry per CDR3 protein. Among some 110,000 distinct CDR3 sequences listed, about 7.2% were seen once. The source material was CD4+ T cells sorted from PBMCs, sampled roughly 45 days after the first yellow fever vaccination. All receptors come from a man in his late teens or twenties who received the YFV17D yellow fever vaccine.

The chain is built from TRBV7-2 and TRBJ2-3, with TRBD2 matching 13 bases. V was pared by 5 bases and J by 5 bases, with 13 bases of the junction left unmatched. CDR3 length: 18 residues. Germline values: CDR1 SGHTA, CDR2 FQGNSA. The CDR3: CASSLALLAGGVGDTQYF. As DNA, the CDR3 is TGTGCCAGCAGCCTCGCCCTACTAGCGGGGGGGGTTGGAGATACGCAGTATTTT.

This clonotype occurred many times. This sequence joins TRBV5-6 and TRBJ2-5; the match to TRBD1 covers 7 bases. Germline lookup yields CDR1 SGHDT and CDR2 YYEEEE. V was clipped by 5 bases and J by 3 bases; unmatched bases: 7. The CDR3 is 14 amino acids. The CDR3 protein is CASRKTGLEETQYF. Written as DNA, the CDR3 is TGTGCCAGCAGAAAGACAGGGTTGGAAGAGACCCAGTACTTC. The variable domain in full, with the rest retrieved from reference TRBV5-6 and TRBJ2-5, is DAGVTQSPTHLIKTRGQQVTLRCSPKSGHDTVSWYQQALGQGPQFIFQYYEEEERQRGNFPDRFSGHQFPNYSSELNVNALLLGDSALYLCASRKTGLEETQYFGPGTRLLVL.

This chain links TRBV5-4 with TRBJ2-4, with D uncertain. CDR3 length equals 13 residues. Germline-derived CDR1 and CDR2 are SGHNT and YYREEE (reference sequence). The V end lost 2 bases, the J end lost 5 bases, and 8 bases lay between the germline ends. The CDR3 DNA reads TGTGCCAGCAGCTTCTTTAGTCAAAACATTCAGTACTTC. Its protein product is CASSFFSQNIQYF.

The table lists this clonotype with many counts. The chain joins TRBV3-1 to TRBJ2-5, with D maybe TRBD2 (7 bases). This CDR3 has 14 residues. Trimming took off 4 bases at V and 6 bases at J, with 15 bases between the two ends. Germline CDR1 and CDR2: LGHDT and YNNKEL (reference sequence). DNA of the CDR3: TGTGCCAGCAGCCTGCGGGGGCAGGAGAAGACCCAGTACTTC. Residues: CASSLRGQEKTQYF.

This clonotype has ten or more counts. The chain links TRBV9 to TRBJ2-7, with TRBD2 matching over 8 bases. CDR3 size: 14 residues. Looked up from germline, CDR1 is SGDLS and CDR2 is YYNGEE. V gave up 7 bases and J gave up 9 bases; unmatched junction bases: 15. The CDR3 DNA sequence: TGTGCCAGCTCTGGCGGGGGGTTTGAGATGCCGCAGTACTTC. Translated: CASSGGGFEMPQYF. The entire variable domain, with the rest obtained from reference TRBV9 and TRBJ2-7, is as follows: DSGVTQTPKHLITATGQRVTLRCSPRSGDLSVYWYQQSLDQGLQFLIQYYNGEERAKGNILERFSAQQFPDLHSELNLSSLELGDSALYFCASSGGGFEMPQYFGPGTRLTVT.

At least ten counts were recorded for this clonotype. The genes are TRBV20-1 and TRBJ2-7; TRBD2 might be the D (5 bases). In germline, CDR1 is DFQATT, CDR2 SNEGSKA (reference sequence). V was trimmed by 4 bases and J by 2 bases, leaving 6 bases between them. This CDR3 is 11 amino acids long. As DNA, the CDR3 is TGCAGTGCTACCGGGGCCTACGAGCAGTACGTC. Amino acid sequence: CSATGAYEQYV.

This clonotype has ten or more counts. V and J are TRBV10-3 and TRBJ1-2, with D uncertain. The CDR3 has 13 amino acids. Germline V gives CDR1 ENHRY, CDR2 SYGVKD. V dropped 6 bases and J dropped 5 bases, with 13 bases sitting between them. CDR3 coding DNA: TGTGCCATCAGGCTCTCGGAGGCTTATGGCTACACCTTC. It yields the protein CAIRLSEAYGYTF.

This clonotype was picked up many times. The chain joins TRBV2 to TRBJ1-5, with D maybe TRBD1 (6 bases). Looked up from germline, CDR1 is SNHLY and CDR2 is FYNNEI. Trimming stripped 7 bases from V and 2 bases from J, with 12 bases between. This CDR3 has 14 amino acids. CDR3 in DNA: TGTGCCAGCAACCTAGGGGGTGGCAATCAGCCCCAGCATTTT. It translates to CASNLGGGNQPQHF.

This clonotype was counted many times. The rearrangement links TRBV19 to TRBJ2-2; TRBD2 matches at 7 bases. The CDR3 consists of 15 residues. Per germline, CDR1 LNHDA and CDR2 SQIVND (reference sequence). V was pared by 3 bases and J by 5 bases, with 6 bases of the junction left unmatched. The CDR3 region has the DNA TGTGCCAGTAGTATTGAAGGGCGGGGGACCGGGGAGCTGTTTTTT. It translates to CASSIEGRGTGELFF.

Ten or more counts support this clonotype. J is TRBJ2-7 and V is TRBV5-6; the D gene is possibly TRBD1 (5 bases). V gave up 4 bases and J gave up 3 bases, with 17 bases separating them. The CDR3 totals 15 residues. Germline-derived CDR1 and CDR2 are SGHDT and YYEEEE. The CDR3 sequence is CASSRNRNPVYEQYF. The CDR3 region has the DNA TGTGCCAGCAGCCGGAACAGGAACCCTGTCTACGAGCAGTACTTC.

This clonotype is medium-sized by share. CDR3 in amino acids: CASSLRRGDSYNEQFF. CDR3 in DNA: TGTGCCAGCAGTTTACGGCGGGGGGATTCCTACAATGAGCAGTTCTTC. The chain combines TRBV27 with TRBJ2-1; 8 bases line up with TRBD2. The J segment lost 1 base and the V segment lost 2 bases, leaving 4 bases of the junction unmatched. This CDR3 is built from 16 residues. CDR1 MNHEY and CDR2 SMNVEV come from the germline V gene (reference sequence).

This clonotype was detected many times. The chain employs TRBV7-9 and TRBJ2-2; D possibly corresponds to TRBD2 (6 bases). This CDR3 is built from 16 residues. CDR1 is SEHNR and CDR2 is FQNEAQ in the germline V gene (reference sequence). V lost 5 bases and J 0 bases, leaving 13 bases between the germline ends. The CDR3 nucleotides read TGTGCCAGCAGCCCCATCGGGAGTGCGAACACCGGGGAGCTGTTTTTT. It specifies CASSPIGSANTGELFF.

This clonotype was found many times. V gene TRBV7-2 combines with J gene TRBJ1-2, with a weak D call TRBD1 (5 bases). V dropped 5 bases and J dropped 5 bases, with 15 bases sitting between them. Germline V gene lookup returns CDR1 SGHTA and CDR2 FQGNSA. This CDR3 region has 14 residues. Written as DNA, the CDR3 is TGTGCCAGCAGCGCGTACGGGACGGATTATGGCTACACCTTC. Protein product: CASSAYGTDYGYTF.

This clonotype was seen ten or more times. This chain joins TRBV4-3 and TRBJ2-7; 11 bases map to TRBD1. V trimming: 3 bases; J trimming: 3 bases; junction bases outside the gene matches: 7. The CDR3 is 16 residues long. Looked up from germline, CDR1 is LGHNA and CDR2 is YSLEER. The CDR3 DNA is TGCGCCAGCAGCCAGAGGGCCGGGACAGGGGGCTACGAGCAGTACTTC. Its translation: CASSQRAGTGGYEQYF.

This clonotype was seen repeatedly, ten times or more. The chain has TRBV20-1 and TRBJ2-3; D gene ambiguous. The length of the CDR3 is 13 residues. Per the germline V gene, CDR1 is DFQATT and CDR2 is SNEGSKA (reference sequence). V lost 1 base, J lost 7 bases, and 12 bases lay in between. CDR3 region: CSARGVVSNTQYF. CDR3 nucleotide sequence: TGCAGTGCTAGAGGGGTAGTGTCAAATACGCAGTATTTT.

In its sample, this clonotype was seen many times. The rearrangement uses TRBV7-9 and TRBJ1-1; 7 nucleotides match TRBD1. Germline V gene data show CDR1 as SEHNR and CDR2 as FQNEAQ (reference sequence). The ends lost 3 bases at V and 8 bases at J; junction bases unmatched: 6. This CDR3 spans 13 amino acids. CDR3 coding DNA: TGTGCCAGCAGCTTTACCGAGGGGGCGGAAGCTTTCTTT. Its protein product is CASSFTEGAEAFF.

This clonotype was detected many times. This chain uses TRBV20-1 with TRBJ1-5; D is possibly TRBD1 (6 bases). Germline V lookup: CDR1 DFQATT, CDR2 SNEGSKA (reference sequence). The CDR3 covers 14 residues. V lost 6 bases, J lost 7 bases, and 19 bases lay in between. The CDR3 reads CSASDGGREQPQHF. CDR3 bases: TGCAGTGCCTCGGACGGGGGCAGGGAACAGCCCCAGCATTTT.

This clonotype was detected many times. This chain connects TRBV20-1 to TRBJ1-1; D gene ambiguous. The germline gives CDR1 DFQATT, CDR2 SNEGSKA (reference sequence). Trimming took off 3 bases at V and 4 bases at J, with 15 bases between the two ends. The CDR3 is 14 residues long. The CDR3 DNA follows: TGCAGTGCTAGTCGGGCTAGGGCGTCCACTGAAGCTTTCTTT. Protein sequence: CSASRARASTEAFF.

There are many counts of this clonotype. This rearrangement joins TRBV5-1 to TRBJ2-3; TRBD2 is a possible D gene (6 bases). Germline CDR1 and CDR2: SGHRS and YFSETQ. Trimming took 4 bases from V and 5 from J, leaving 14 bases between them. CDR3 size: 14 residues. CDR3 amino acids: CASSPRGTGDTQYF. CDR3 DNA: TGCGCCAGCAGCCCCCGGGGGACGGGAGATACGCAGTATTTT.

This clonotype was observed many times. The J gene is TRBJ1-1, the V gene TRBV5-1, with 8 bases matching TRBD1. The trim removed 3 bases at V and 5 bases at J, leaving 3 bases unmatched. Germline assignment: CDR1 SGHRS and CDR2 YFSETQ. This CDR3 is built from 13 residues. The CDR3 loop reads CASSWDRLTEAFF. CDR3 DNA sequence: TGCGCCAGCAGCTGGGACAGGTTGACTGAAGCTTTCTTT. The full variable domain, its missing parts supplied by reference TRBV5-1 and TRBJ1-1, is KAGVTQTPRYLIKTRGQQVTLSCSPISGHRSVSWYQQTPGQGLQFLFEYFSETQRNKGNFPGRFSGRQFSNSRSEMNVSTLELGDSALYLCASSWDRLTEAFFGQGTRLTVV.

The sample holds many counts of this clonotype. The chain has TRBV29-1 and TRBJ2-3; D not certain. This CDR3 is 13 amino acids long. The V and J ends lost 4 bases and 5 bases respectively, with 13 bases between them. The germline gives CDR1 SQVTM, CDR2 ANQGSEA. CDR3 sequence: CSVARLERDTQYF. DNA of the CDR3: TGCAGCGTTGCTAGGCTAGAAAGAGATACGCAGTATTTT.